The rows below give T cell receptor beta chains drawn from one sample of a study of cytomegalovirus exposure and HLA in healthy donors. Produced via immunoSEQ multiplex PCR; TCRdb's table is partial and in-frame only. Counted here are 150,000 to 200,000 clones, about four fifths occurring once; the ten biggest clones make up about a tenth. The sample was PBMCs. These receptors all come from a man under 40 in good health and CMV-seropositive. CDR3s include the opening cysteine and the closing phenylalanine or tryptophan. The order of the fields is J gene, V gene, D gene, clone size, CDR3 protein, CDR3 DNA. The D gene is left open where the match is weak. Rows may omit the clone size; those that give it use once, few, many or a size class.

TRBJ1-5 TRBV7-9 - - CASSPRDIGPQHF TGTGCCAGCAGCCCAAGGGACATCGGGCCCCAGCATTTT
TRBJ2-7 TRBV6-5 TRBD2 - CASRTSLLDEQYF TGTGCCAGTCGGACTAGCTTGTTGGACGAGCAGTACTTC
TRBJ1-3 TRBV19 - - CASSSLGNTIYF TGTGCCAGTAGTTCCCTAGGAAACACCATATATTTT
TRBJ2-3 TRBV11-2 - few CASSLVSATAFSDTQYF TGTGCCAGCAGCTTAGTATCTGCGACAGCTTTTTCGGATACGCAGTATTTT
TRBJ2-7 TRBV5-4 TRBD1 - CASSEDRGLHEQYF TGTGCCAGCAGCGAGGACAGGGGGCTTCACGAGCAGTACTTC
TRBJ1-1 TRBV7-3 - - CASSQTGLGHTEAFF TGTGCCAGCAGCCAAACAGGGTTGGGACACACTGAAGCTTTCTTT
TRBJ1-6 TRBV30 TRBD1 - CAWSGQGESPLHF TGTGCCTGGAGTGGACAGGGGGAATCACCCCTCCACTTT
TRBJ2-1 TRBV7-2 - - CASSLVPGGNEQFF TGTGCCAGCAGCTTAGTCCCCGGGGGCAATGAGCAGTTCTTC
TRBJ2-7 TRBV5-1 TRBD2 - CASSLEVAGVYEQYF TGCGCCAGCAGCTTGGAGGTAGCGGGGGTCTACGAGCAGTACTTC
TRBJ1-2 TRBV10-3 - - CAISVETYGYTF TGTGCCATCAGTGTGGAGACCTATGGCTACACCTTC
TRBJ1-1 TRBV6-1 TRBD1 - CASSEGNRDRALYEAFF TGTGCCAGCAGTGAAGGTAATCGGGACAGGGCGTTATATGAAGCTTTCTTT
TRBJ2-1 TRBV29-1 TRBD2 - CSVGEAGVSYNEQFF TGCAGCGTTGGGGAGGCGGGAGTCTCCTACAATGAGCAGTTCTTC
TRBJ1-2 TRBV5-1 TRBD1 - CASSLDRGLSGYTF TGCGCCAGCAGCTTGGACAGGGGGCTTAGTGGCTACACCTTC
TRBJ1-1 TRBV19 - - CASSMGGNTEAFF TGTGCCAGTAGTATGGGGGGAAACACTGAAGCTTTCTTT
TRBJ2-7 TRBV18 TRBD1 - CASSPGQDLYEQYF TGTGCCAGCTCACCGGGACAGGACCTATACGAGCAGTACTTC
TRBJ1-2 TRBV11-2 - once CASSPGVGRNYGYTF TGTGCCAGCAGCCCGGGGGTGGGCAGAAACTATGGCTACACCTTC
TRBJ1-5 TRBV27 - - CASRGRAGYTNQPQHF TGTGCCAGCAGAGGGAGGGCAGGGTATACCAATCAGCCCCAGCATTTT
TRBJ2-7 TRBV29-1 TRBD1 once CSVQGDRGGYEQYF TGCAGCGTTCAGGGGGACAGGGGTGGATACGAGCAGTACTTC
TRBJ2-7 TRBV23-1 TRBD1 - CASSPRGTANAYEQYF TGCGCCAGCAGTCCGAGAGGGACAGCAAACGCCTACGAGCAGTACTTC
TRBJ2-5 TRBV27 TRBD1 - CASGRTGVQETQYF TGTGCCAGCGGTAGGACAGGGGTTCAAGAGACCCAGTACTTC
TRBJ2-7 TRBV15 - - CATSRGLGAGYEQYF TGTGCCACCAGCAGGGGGCTGGGGGCTGGCTACGAGCAGTACTTC
TRBJ2-7 TRBV30 - - CAWSRRGEQYF TGTGCCTGGAGTCGGCGGGGTGAGCAGTACTTC
TRBJ2-3 TRBV7-2 - - CASSPLVRVSTDTQYF TGTGCCAGCAGCCCGCTTGTGCGGGTGAGCACAGATACGCAGTATTTT
TRBJ2-5 TRBV9 TRBD2 - CASSVSSGGATETQYF TGTGCCAGCAGCGTTTCTAGCGGGGGGGCCACAGAGACCCAGTACTTC
TRBJ1-4 TRBV28 - - CASSFRGGWGGWTNEKLFF TGTGCCAGCAGTTTTCGGGGGGGCTGGGGCGGTTGGACTAATGAAAAACTGTTTTTT
TRBJ2-7 TRBV7-6 TRBD1 - CASSPRTGLIDEQYF TGTGCCAGCAGCCCCCGGACAGGGCTAATCGACGAGCAGTACTTC
TRBJ1-3 TRBV6-1 - - CASSEPGVYSGNTIYF TGTGCCAGCAGTGAACCAGGGGTCTACTCTGGAAACACCATATATTTT
TRBJ2-1 TRBV30 - once CALRLGGGEQFF TGTGCCCTTAGACTCGGCGGGGGCGAGCAGTTCTTC
TRBJ1-5 TRBV10-2 TRBD1 - CASREDRGQPQHF TGCGCCAGCAGAGAAGACAGGGGTCAGCCCCAGCATTTT
TRBJ2-7 TRBV5-1 TRBD2 - CASTPESSGRIYEQYF TGCGCCAGCACCCCGGAAAGTAGCGGGAGGATCTACGAGCAGTACTTC
TRBJ2-2 TRBV4-2 TRBD1 - CASSQDDGTGWTGELFF TGTGCCAGCAGCCAAGACGATGGGACAGGGTGGACCGGGGAGCTGTTTTTT
TRBJ1-2 TRBV28 - few CASSLSNRVTLGYTF TGTGCCAGCAGTTTGAGTAACAGGGTGACTCTTGGCTACACCTTC
TRBJ1-5 TRBV13 TRBD1 - CASSREPDRDRGDQPQHF TGTGCCAGCAGCCGCGAACCAGACCGGGACAGAGGGGATCAGCCCCAGCATTTT
TRBJ2-7 TRBV30 - - CAWTGYSYEQYF TGTGCCTGGACGGGATACTCCTACGAGCAGTACTTC
TRBJ1-1 TRBV5-5 TRBD1 - CASSLDRGPNTEAFF TGTGCCAGCAGCTTAGACAGGGGGCCGAACACTGAAGCTTTCTTT
TRBJ1-1 TRBV9 - - CASSVREDTEAFF TGTGCCAGCAGCGTGAGGGAAGACACTGAAGCTTTCTTT
TRBJ2-1 TRBV27 TRBD1 - CATETGGIYNEQFF TGTGCCACCGAGACAGGGGGGATCTACAATGAGCAGTTCTTC
TRBJ2-7 TRBV28 TRBD2 - CASSFLAGSEQYF TGTGCCAGCAGTTTCCTAGCGGGAAGCGAGCAGTACTTC
TRBJ1-1 TRBV5-1 TRBD1 - CASSSGTANTEAFF TGCGCCAGCAGCTCCGGGACAGCAAACACTGAAGCTTTCTTT
TRBJ1-1 TRBV10-3 - many CAISESAVMNTEAFF TGTGCCATCAGTGAGTCCGCAGTCATGAACACTGAAGCTTTCTTT
TRBJ2-7 TRBV7-8 TRBD2 few CASSLDSSGVYEQYF TGTGCCAGCAGCTTAGACTCTAGCGGGGTCTACGAGCAGTACTTC
TRBJ2-3 TRBV5-6 - once CASKGARDTQYF TGTGCCAGCAAAGGGGCGCGGGATACGCAGTATTTT
TRBJ2-1 TRBV27 TRBD2 - CASSFILAGGSEQFF TGTGCCAGCAGTTTTATCCTAGCGGGAGGGAGTGAGCAGTTCTTC
TRBJ1-2 TRBV6-1 - few CASSRQGTKEYGYTF TGTGCCAGCAGTCGGCAGGGTACTAAGGAGTATGGCTACACCTTC
TRBJ2-7 TRBV28 TRBD2 - CASRPPRRLAGYEQYF TGTGCCAGCAGACCGCCCCGCCGGCTAGCGGGCTACGAGCAGTACTTC
TRBJ2-3 TRBV18 - - CASSLLLSTDTQYF TGTGCCAGCTCACTACTCCTTAGCACAGATACGCAGTATTTT
TRBJ2-5 TRBV5-1 TRBD2 - CASSQNSGGAQETQYF TGCGCCAGCAGCCAAAATAGCGGGGGGGCCCAAGAGACCCAGTACTTC
TRBJ1-1 TRBV2 - once CASSEARAVGTEAFF TGTGCCAGCAGTGAAGCCAGGGCAGTGGGAACTGAAGCTTTCTTT
TRBJ1-2 TRBV7-2 TRBD1 few CASSLRDRESGYTF TGTGCCAGCAGCTTAAGGGACAGGGAAAGTGGCTACACCTTC
TRBJ2-1 TRBV7-3 TRBD1 - CASSLGTGANEQFF TGTGCCAGCAGCTTAGGGACAGGGGCGAATGAGCAGTTCTTC
TRBJ1-1 TRBV19 - few CASSIDFNRVDTEAFF TGTGCCAGTAGTATAGATTTCAACAGGGTGGACACTGAAGCTTTCTTT
TRBJ2-7 TRBV4-1 TRBD1 few CASSRTTSQGSEQYF TGCGCCAGCAGTCGCACAACGTCACAGGGGAGCGAGCAGTACTTC
TRBJ2-5 TRBV21-1 - - CASSLRLAGEKETQYF TGTGCCAGCAGCCTGCGACTAGCGGGAGAGAAGGAGACCCAGTACTTC
TRBJ1-6 TRBV28 - - CAVTRDIDSYNSPLHF TGTGCCGTCACCCGGGACATTGACTCCTATAATTCACCCCTCCACTTT
TRBJ1-2 TRBV30 - - CAWSPRGTNLYGYTF TGTGCCTGGAGTCCCCGGGGAACTAACCTCTATGGCTACACCTTC
TRBJ2-7 TRBV29-1 - - CSVGRDPYEQYF TGCAGCGTTGGGCGGGATCCCTACGAGCAGTACTTC